The 10 T cell receptor beta chains presented below share a single source sample, sequenced in a study of T cell repertoires in cytomegalovirus infection. TCRdb reprocessed the reads with MiXCR, giving one entry per CDR3 protein. Of more than 650,000 distinct CDR3 sequences listed, 35% are singletons. The specimen was PBMCs. Receptors were obtained from a human donor in good health (CMV status not recorded). Some clones in this sample may be carry-over from other donors' samples.

This clonotype was seen a few times. The chain recombines TRBV20-1 with TRBJ2-7, with D hard to call. This CDR3 is built from 16 residues. The V end was cut by 0 bases, the J end by 0 bases, with 15 bases between. CDR1 and CDR2 (germline): DFQATT, SNEGSKA (reference sequence). The CDR3, as DNA: TGCAGTGCTAGAGAGGAAGTTGGCTGGAGCTCCTACGAGCAGTACTTC. Residues: CSAREEVGWSSYEQYF.

This clonotype was counted only a few times. The chain carries TRBV28 and TRBJ1-6; TRBD1 is a possible D gene (6 bases). CDR3 length: 14 amino acids. The germline CDR1 and CDR2 sequences are MDHEN and SYDVKM. V lost 6 bases and J lost 10, with 16 bases in between. CDR3 loop: CASRYYREGSPLHF. The CDR3 DNA is TGTGCCAGCAGATACTACAGGGAGGGGTCACCCCTCCACTTT.

The chain employs TRBV4-1 and TRBJ1-2; D remains unclear. The CDR3 sequence is 16 residues long. The germline CDR1 and CDR2 sequences are MGHRA and YSYEKL. Trimming stripped 2 bases from V and 4 bases from J, with 17 bases between. The CDR3 DNA sequence: TGCGCCAGCAGCCAAAAATTCGGGGAGTCGGCCTATGGCTACACCTTC. Residues: CASSQKFGESAYGYTF.

This clonotype has a handful of counts. This chain joins TRBV6-8 and TRBJ1-3; 8 bases are shared with TRBD1. With 0 bases clipped from V and 3 bases from J, the junction kept 13 bases outside the gene matches. The CDR3 has 19 residues. In germline, CDR1 is MNHGY, CDR2 SAAAGT. CDR3 sequence: CASSYSIDRGPQIGNTIYF. CDR3 DNA sequence: TGTGCCAGCAGTTACTCGATAGACAGGGGACCTCAAATTGGAAACACCATATATTTT.

The chain carries TRBV28 and TRBJ1-2, with a possible D match to TRBD1 (5 bases). Germline loops: CDR1 MDHEN, CDR2 SYDVKM. The CDR3 contains 17 residues. V lost 3 bases to trimming and J lost 0 bases, with 17 bases between them. The CDR3 here is CASSFSYRDRSNYGYTF. The CDR3 DNA is TGTGCCAGCAGTTTTTCTTACCGGGACCGTTCTAACTATGGCTACACCTTC.

The chain links TRBV14 to TRBJ2-7; D is ambiguous. Germline CDR1 SGHDN, CDR2 FVKESK. There are 13 residues in the CDR3. V was trimmed by 3 bases and J by 0 bases, leaving 6 bases between them. This CDR3 reads CASSQGSSYEQYF. The DNA of the CDR3 is TGTGCCAGCAGCCAGGGTAGCTCCTACGAGCAGTACTTC.

In this sample, this clonotype turned up a few times. CDR3 bases: TGTGCCAGCAGCTTCGGAGTAGGCGGCTACACCTTC. Encoded protein: CASSFGVGGYTF. V and J are TRBV7-6 and TRBJ1-2; D remains ambiguous. This CDR3 contains 12 residues. Germline CDR1 and CDR2: SGHVS and FNYEAQ. V shed 3 bases and J shed 8 bases, with 10 bases lying between them. The full variable domain, with the rest looked up from reference TRBV7-6 and TRBJ1-2, is GAGVSQSPRYKVTKRGQDVALRCDPISGHVSLYWYRQALGQGPEFLTYFNYEAQQDKSGLPNDRFSAERPEGSISTLTIQRTEQRDSAMYRCASSFGVGGYTFGSGTRLTVV.

This clonotype was detected only a few times. CDR3 sequence: CASSFGGRPYEQFF. As DNA, the CDR3 is TGTGCCAGCAGCTTCGGCGGGAGGCCGTATGAGCAGTTCTTC. This rearrangement joins TRBV7-8 to TRBJ2-1; the match to TRBD2 covers 8 bases. Trimming cost V 3 bases and J 8 bases; bases outside gene matches: 6. The V gene's germline CDR1 is SGHVS and CDR2 FQNEAQ. This CDR3 has 14 amino acids.

This chain links TRBV5-8 with TRBJ2-3; the match to TRBD1 covers 8 bases. Trimming at V came to 4 bases and at J to 5 bases, leaving 9 bases not matched to a gene. CDR1 is SGHTS and CDR2 is YDEGEE in the germline V gene. The CDR3 sequence is 15 residues long. DNA for the CDR3: TGTGCCAGCAGCAGACGCGACAGGGGTGTAGATACGCAGTATTTT. It encodes CASSRRDRGVDTQYF.

This clonotype appeared a few times. The chain combines TRBV7-8 with TRBJ1-5; TRBD1 is a possible D gene (5 bases). Germline V gene data show CDR1 as SGHVS and CDR2 as FQNEAQ. The CDR3 covers 14 residues. The ends were cut back, 5 bases at V and 3 bases at J, with 11 bases in the middle. The CDR3 reads CASSGRQNNQPQHF. DNA for the CDR3: TGTGCCAGCAGCGGGAGACAGAACAATCAGCCCCAGCATTTT. Combining the CDR3 with reference TRBV7-8 and TRBJ1-5 gives the whole variable domain GAGVSQSPRYKVAKRGQDVALRCDPISGHVSLFWYQQALGQGPEFLTYFQNEAQLDKSGLPSDRFFAERPEGSVSTLKIQRTQQEDSAVYLCASSGRQNNQPQHFGDGTRLSIL.